A single sample is the source of the 4 T cell receptor beta chains below, sequenced in a study of early T cells in non-severe SARS-CoV-2 infection (dated by TCRdb to the early 2020s). The library was built by means of 5' RACE. Sequencing instrument: NextSeq 500. The raw public reads went through TCRdb reprocessing: fastp at Q25, MiXCR clone calling, in-frame beta chains kept. Here each entry gathers all rows of one CDR3 protein and keeps the most common genes and DNA. In this sample the table shows tens of thousands of distinct CDR3 sequences, 12% of which occur a single time. The ten largest make up 1.5% to 2% of the sample. Sequencing used whole blood. The receptors come from an adult who was a healthcare worker with PCR-confirmed SARS-CoV-2 infection or an uninfected control (not recorded which).

Only one count was recorded for this clonotype. A much larger clone lies one base from this, so it may be a read error. The J gene is TRBJ2-3, the V gene TRBV7-6, with D maybe TRBD1 (6 bases). This CDR3 region has 16 residues. V lost 3 bases, J lost 2 bases, and 15 bases lay in between. Germline CDR1 is SGHVS and CDR2 is FNYEAQ. The CDR3 nucleotides read TGTGCCAGCAGCTTCCCGGCCACAGGGCTCACAGATACGCAGTATTTT. This sequence encodes CASSFPATGLTDTQYF.

The chain is built from TRBV20-1 and TRBJ1-1, with TRBD1 matching over 8 bases. Germline CDR1 and CDR2: DFQATT and SNEGSKA (reference sequence). The CDR3 totals 18 residues. The V segment lost 0 bases and the J segment 8 bases; nucleotides outside the gene matches: 20. The CDR3 DNA reads TGCAGTGCTAGAGACATAGGGCAGGGGGCCTGGAGGGGCTCAGAAGCTTTCTTT. This translates into CSARDIGQGAWRGSEAFF.

The V gene is TRBV10-1, the J gene TRBJ2-3; 9 nucleotides agree with TRBD2. The CDR3 runs 18 residues. Germline loops: CDR1 WNHNN, CDR2 SYGVQD (reference sequence). The junction had 16 bases not matched to a gene; V was cut back by 8 bases and J by 1 base. The CDR3 spells CASGTPHLAGRRTDTQYF. The CDR3 coding sequence is TGCGCCAGCGGAACACCCCATCTAGCGGGGCGTCGCACAGATACGCAGTATTTT.

The chain recombines TRBV7-8 with TRBJ1-1; D is unclear. V lost 0 bases, J lost 5 bases, and 10 bases lay in between. In germline, CDR1 is SGHVS, CDR2 FQNEAQ. This CDR3 region has 14 residues. The CDR3 loop is CASSLALSGTEAFF. CDR3 DNA sequence: TGTGCCAGCAGCTTAGCGTTATCGGGGACTGAAGCTTTCTTT.